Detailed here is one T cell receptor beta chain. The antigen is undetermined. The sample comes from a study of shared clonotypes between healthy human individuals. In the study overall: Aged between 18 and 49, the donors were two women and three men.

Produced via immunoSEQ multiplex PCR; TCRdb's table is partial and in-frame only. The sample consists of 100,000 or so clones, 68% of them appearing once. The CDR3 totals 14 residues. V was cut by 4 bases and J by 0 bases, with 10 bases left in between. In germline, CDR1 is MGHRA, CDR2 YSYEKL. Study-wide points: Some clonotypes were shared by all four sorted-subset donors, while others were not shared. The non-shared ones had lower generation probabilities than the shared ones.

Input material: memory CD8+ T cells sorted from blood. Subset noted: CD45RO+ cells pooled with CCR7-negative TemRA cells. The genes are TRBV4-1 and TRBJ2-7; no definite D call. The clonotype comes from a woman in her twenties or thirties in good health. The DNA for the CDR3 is TGCGCCAGCAGCCGACGAATAGGCTCCTACGAGCAGTACTTC. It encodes CASSRRIGSYEQYF.